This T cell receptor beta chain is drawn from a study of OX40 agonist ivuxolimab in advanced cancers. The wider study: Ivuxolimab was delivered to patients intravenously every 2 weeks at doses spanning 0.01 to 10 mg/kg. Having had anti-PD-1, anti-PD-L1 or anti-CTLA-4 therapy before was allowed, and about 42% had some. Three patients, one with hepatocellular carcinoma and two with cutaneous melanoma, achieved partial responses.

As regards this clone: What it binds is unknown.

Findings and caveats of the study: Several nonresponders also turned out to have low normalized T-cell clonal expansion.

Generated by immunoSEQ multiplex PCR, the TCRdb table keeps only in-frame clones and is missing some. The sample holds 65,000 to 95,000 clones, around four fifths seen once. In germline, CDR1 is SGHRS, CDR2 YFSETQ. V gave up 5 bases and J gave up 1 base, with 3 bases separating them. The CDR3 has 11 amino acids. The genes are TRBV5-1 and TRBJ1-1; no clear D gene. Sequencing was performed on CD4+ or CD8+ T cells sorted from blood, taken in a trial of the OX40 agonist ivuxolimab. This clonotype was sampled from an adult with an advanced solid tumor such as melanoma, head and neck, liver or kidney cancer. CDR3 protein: CASSSNTEAFF. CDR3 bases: TGCGCCAGCAGTTCGAACACTGAAGCTTTCTTT. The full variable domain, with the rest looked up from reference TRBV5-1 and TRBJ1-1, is KAGVTQTPRYLIKTRGQQVTLSCSPISGHRSVSWYQQTPGQGLQFLFEYFSETQRNKGNFPGRFSGRQFSNSRSEMNVSTLELGDSALYLCASSSNTEAFFGQGTRLTVV.